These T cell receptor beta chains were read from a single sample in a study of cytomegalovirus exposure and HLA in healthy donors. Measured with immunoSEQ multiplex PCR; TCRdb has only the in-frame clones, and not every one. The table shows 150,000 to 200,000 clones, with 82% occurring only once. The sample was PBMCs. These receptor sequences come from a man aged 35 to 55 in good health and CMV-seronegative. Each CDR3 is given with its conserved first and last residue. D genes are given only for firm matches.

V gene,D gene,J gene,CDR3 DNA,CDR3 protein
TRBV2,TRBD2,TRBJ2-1,TGTGCCAGCACCCAGCGGGGGGCCCTGAATGAGCAGTTCTTC,CASTQRGALNEQFF
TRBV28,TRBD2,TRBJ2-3,TGTGCCAGCAGTTCCCAGGGGGGGACTAGCGGGGGAGATACGCAGTATTTT,CASSSQGGTSGGDTQYF
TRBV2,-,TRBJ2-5,TGTGCCAGCAGTCGAGGGATCCAAGAGACCCAGTACTTC,CASSRGIQETQYF
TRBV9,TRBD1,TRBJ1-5,TGTGCCAGCGGTGGGACAGGGGTTAATCAGCCCCAGCATTTT,CASGGTGVNQPQHF
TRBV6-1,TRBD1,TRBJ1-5,TGTGCCAGCTCTCTTACAGGGGGCAACAATCAGCCCCAGCATTTT,CASSLTGGNNQPQHF
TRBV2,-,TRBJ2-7,TGTGCCAGCAAGGGGCAGTCCTACGAGCAGTACTTC,CASKGQSYEQYF
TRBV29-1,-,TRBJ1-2,TGCAGCGTGGGGGGGGATTACGGGGACTATGGCTACACCTTC,CSVGGDYGDYGYTF
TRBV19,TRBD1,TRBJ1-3,TGTGCCAGCGACAGGGGGCTGGGGGGAAACACCATATATTTT,CASDRGLGGNTIYF
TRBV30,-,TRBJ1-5,TGTGCCTGGAGTTCACTCATGAGCAATCAGCCCCAGCATTTT,CAWSSLMSNQPQHF
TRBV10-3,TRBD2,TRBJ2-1,TGTGCCATCAGTGACCCGGGACTAAGCTCCTACAATGAGCAGTTCTTC,CAISDPGLSSYNEQFF
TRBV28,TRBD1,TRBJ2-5,TGTGCCAGCAGCCCCGGACAGGGTCGAGAGACCCAGTACTTC,CASSPGQGRETQYF
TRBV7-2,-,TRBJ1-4,TGTGCCAGCAGATTAGAGGCGGGGACAACTAATGAAAAACTGTTTTTT,CASRLEAGTTNEKLFF
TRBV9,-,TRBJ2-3,TGTGCCAGCAGCGTAGAACATTACACAGATACGCAGTATTTT,CASSVEHYTDTQYF
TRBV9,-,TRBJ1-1,TGTGCCAGCAGCGTGAGGGGGAACACTGAAGCTTTTTTT,CASSVRGNTEAFF
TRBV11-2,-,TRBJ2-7,TGTGCCAGCAGCTGGGGTTTTAGCGCCTACGAGCAGTACTTC,CASSWGFSAYEQYF
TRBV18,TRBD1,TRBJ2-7,TGTGCCAGCGGACAGGGATCCTACGAGCAGTACTTC,CASGQGSYEQYF
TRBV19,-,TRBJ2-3,TGTGCCAGTGCCACCCGGGGGGCAGGTCGGGCAGATACGCAGTATTTT,CASATRGAGRADTQYF
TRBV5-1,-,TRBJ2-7,TGCGCCAGCAGCTTGGGTACCTCGAGGGAGCAGTACTTC,CASSLGTSREQYF
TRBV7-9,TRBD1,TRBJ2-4,TGTGCCAGCAGCTTAGGGGGGACAGGGCAGTACTTC,CASSLGGTGQYF
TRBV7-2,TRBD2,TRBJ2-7,TGTGCCAGCAGCTTAGCGAGGGTAGCGGGGGCCTCCTACGAGCAGTACTTC,CASSLARVAGASYEQYF
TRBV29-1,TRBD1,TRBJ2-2,TGCAGCGTGGGGACAGGGGCGGACACCGGGGAGCTGTTTTTT,CSVGTGADTGELFF
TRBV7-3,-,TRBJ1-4,TGTGCCAGCAGCTTAAGTCCCAGTTTTGCAACTAATGAAAAACTGTTTTTT,CASSLSPSFATNEKLFF